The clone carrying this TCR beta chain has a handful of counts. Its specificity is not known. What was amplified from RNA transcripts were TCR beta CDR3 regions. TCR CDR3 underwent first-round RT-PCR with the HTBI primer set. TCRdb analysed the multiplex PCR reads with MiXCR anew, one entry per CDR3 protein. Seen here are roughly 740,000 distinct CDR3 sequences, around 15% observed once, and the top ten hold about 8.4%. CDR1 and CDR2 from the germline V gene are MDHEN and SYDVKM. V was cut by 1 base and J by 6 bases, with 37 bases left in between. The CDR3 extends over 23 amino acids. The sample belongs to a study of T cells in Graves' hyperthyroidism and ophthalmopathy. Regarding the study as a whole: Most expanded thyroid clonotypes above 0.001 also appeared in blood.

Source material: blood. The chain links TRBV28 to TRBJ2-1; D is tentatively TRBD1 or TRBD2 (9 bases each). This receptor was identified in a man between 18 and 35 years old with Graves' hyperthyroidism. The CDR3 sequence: CASSLLLGQGSFTLAGQGNEQFF. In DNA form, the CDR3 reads TGTGCCAGCAGTTTATTATTGGGACAGGGAAGTTTTACCCTAGCGGGACAGGGCAATGAGCAGTTCTTC.